What follows are 11 T cell receptor beta chains derived from one specimen sequenced in a study of CD4+ T cells in melanoma. The assay was immunoSEQ multiplex PCR, and TCRdb's table has in-frame clones only and misses some. The data contain 11,000 to 15,000 clones, about 70% of them singletons. The sequencing input was cells from a culture (not recorded whether cultured in vitro). These receptors were obtained from a human donor with melanoma.

This chain joins TRBV21-1 and TRBJ2-7; TRBD1, the table's D call, lacks a check against the DNA. TRBV21-1 is a recognized pseudogene. The CDR3 runs 16 residues. CDR3 DNA sequence: TGTGCCAGCAGCACATCCGGGACAAGGAGGATCCACGAGCAGTACTTC. Translated, it gives CASSTSGTRRIHEQYF.

This clone is categorized as medium-sized. This chain links TRBV30 with TRBJ2-7; 9 bases are shared with TRBD2. After removal of 5 bases from V and 4 bases from J, the junction contained 12 bases not matched to a gene. This CDR3 is 15 amino acids long. The germline gives CDR1 GTSNPN, CDR2 SVGIG (reference sequence). The CDR3 nucleotides read TGTGCCTGGGGCTGGGGGCTAGCGGGGCGGTACGAGCAGTACTTC. Its protein is CAWGWGLAGRYEQYF.

CDR3 DNA: TGTGCCAGTTCGAGGGGACCAAGCTCCTACAATGAGCAGTTCTTC. Its protein is CASSRGPSSYNEQFF. The chain combines TRBV7-9 with TRBJ2-1; D is tentatively TRBD1 or TRBD2 (5 bases each). The CDR3 has 15 amino acids. The ends were cut back, 9 bases at V and 0 bases at J, with 15 bases in the middle. The germline V gene encodes CDR1 SEHNR and CDR2 FQNEAQ (reference sequence).

The CDR3 coding sequence is TGTGCCAGCAGTAACATAGTGGCAGATACGCAGTATTTT. Its protein product is CASSNIVADTQYF. The chain recombines TRBV6-1 with TRBJ2-3, with D unclear. Trimming removed 5 bases from V and 4 bases from J, with 10 bases in between. The CDR3 runs 13 residues. Germline CDR1 and CDR2: MNHNS and SASEGT.

The chain uses TRBV5-4 and TRBJ2-7; no clear D. Germline V gene lookup returns CDR1 SGHNT and CDR2 YYREEE (reference sequence). This CDR3 comprises 10 residues. With 8 bases removed from V and 5 bases from J, the gap between germline ends came to 8 bases. This CDR3 reads CASWWNEQYF. The CDR3 DNA follows: TGTGCCAGTTGGTGGAACGAGCAGTACTTC.

The V gene is TRBV10-3, the J gene TRBJ2-5, with 8 positions matching TRBD1. Germline lookup yields CDR1 ENHRY and CDR2 SYGVKD. V lost 5 bases, J lost 4 bases, and 3 bases stayed unmatched. The CDR3 covers 13 residues. CDR3 residues: CAISRTGTETQYF. The DNA for the CDR3 is TGTGCCATCAGTCGGACAGGGACAGAGACCCAGTACTTC.

This clone was seen just once. The chain recombines TRBV19 with TRBJ2-2; D not resolved. There are 13 residues in the CDR3. Germline loops: CDR1 LNHDA, CDR2 SQIVND (reference sequence). Deletions cut 2 bases from V and 5 bases from J, with 6 bases between. The CDR3: CASSIRPTGELFF. As DNA, the CDR3 is TGTGCCAGTAGTATACGGCCGACCGGGGAGCTGTTTTTT.

The chain joins TRBV5-1 to TRBJ2-5, with 8 bases lining up with TRBD2. In germline, CDR1 is SGHRS, CDR2 YFSETQ. This CDR3 is 18 amino acids long. Trimming cost V 4 bases and J 6 bases; bases outside gene matches: 20. The CDR3 DNA sequence: TGCGCCAGCAGCCCCCAACCAGCGGGGGCCGCCCTTAGGAAGACCCAGTACTTC. Translating it yields CASSPQPAGAALRKTQYF.

In its sample, this clone is large. The chain joins TRBV10-3 to TRBJ2-7; D is uncertain. Looked up from germline, CDR1 is ENHRY and CDR2 is SYGVKD. The CDR3 loop spans 13 amino acids. Trimming took off 4 bases at V and 6 bases at J, with 13 bases between the two ends. Here the CDR3 DNA reads TGTGCCATCAGTGCGAACGGAATGGGCGAGCAGTACTTC. Translated: CAISANGMGEQYF.

In its sample, this clone was seen once. The rearrangement links TRBV6-1 to TRBJ1-6, with D tentatively TRBD1 (5 bases). Trimming took off 8 bases at V and 9 bases at J, with 14 bases between the two ends. Per germline, CDR1 MNHNS and CDR2 SASEGT. CDR3 length: 13 amino acids. CDR3 DNA sequence: TGTGCCAGCGGGCGGGGGGGACGTTCACCCCTCCACTTT. It yields the protein CASGRGGRSPLHF.

This clone was seen a few times. V and J are TRBV15 and TRBJ1-3, with D unresolved. Trimming left V 5 bases short and J 2 bases short, with 7 bases between. Germline-derived CDR1 and CDR2 are LNHNV and YYDKDF (reference sequence). CDR3 size: 13 residues. CDR3 in amino acids: CATSPEAGNTIYF. The CDR3 DNA reads as TGTGCCACCAGCCCAGAAGCTGGAAACACCATATATTTT.